One sample yielded the 12 T cell receptor beta chains listed below, sequenced in a study of identical twins. TCRdb processed the 5' RACE reads anew with MiXCR; each CDR3 protein has one entry. This sample has roughly 240,000 distinct CDR3 sequences, with approximately 8% found just once. These sequences were also reported in another study, on yellow fever vaccine responses in identical twins.

Sequencing input: CD8+ T cells sorted from blood. The origin of the receptors is a woman between 18 and 30 years old in good health.

This clonotype was seen a few times. This chain links TRBV11-1 with TRBJ2-7; 9 bases line up with TRBD1. Germline values: CDR1 SGHAT, CDR2 FQDESV (reference sequence). The CDR3 length is 15 residues. Trimming took 6 bases from V and 4 from J; bases not matched to a gene: 10. CDR3 loop: CASSPGQGLLYEQYF. The CDR3 nucleotides read TGTGCCAGCAGTCCCGGACAGGGGTTATTGTACGAGCAGTACTTC.

The CDR3 sequence is CASSYRGLGNTIYF. In DNA form, the CDR3 reads TGTGCCAGCAGCTACAGGGGGTTGGGGAACACCATATATTTT. The rearrangement uses TRBV13 and TRBJ1-3; 8 bases map to TRBD1. Germline loops: CDR1 PRHDT, CDR2 FYEKMQ (reference sequence). The ends lost 4 bases at V and 7 bases at J; junction bases unmatched: 6. CDR3 length: 14 amino acids.

This clonotype appeared many times. The chain is built from TRBV4-1 and TRBJ2-5, with 9 positions matching TRBD2. CDR1 and CDR2 from the germline V gene are MGHRA and YSYEKL. The CDR3 has 16 amino acids. V lost 2 bases, J lost 2 bases, and 6 bases stayed unmatched. The CDR3 loop is CASSQFATSGQETQYF. CDR3 nucleotides: TGCGCCAGCAGCCAATTTGCGACTAGCGGACAAGAGACCCAGTACTTC.

This clonotype was picked up a small number of times. The chain recombines TRBV4-1 with TRBJ2-3; possibly TRBD1 or TRBD2 for D (5 bases each). This CDR3 region has 14 residues. V lost 1 base, J lost 6 bases, and 11 bases lay in between. Germline values: CDR1 MGHRA, CDR2 YSYEKL. The CDR3 DNA sequence: TGCGCCAGCAGCCAAGCCGGGACGACGGATACGCAGTATTTT. Its translation: CASSQAGTTDTQYF.

This clonotype was counted many times. This chain links TRBV29-1 with TRBJ2-3; 7 nucleotides align to TRBD2. The V gene's germline CDR1 is SQVTM and CDR2 ANQGSEA. CDR3 length: 14 amino acids. With 3 bases clipped from V and 2 bases from J, the junction kept 5 bases outside the gene matches. The CDR3 region is CSVESSGYTDTQYF. Written as DNA, the CDR3 is TGCAGCGTTGAGTCTAGCGGATACACAGATACGCAGTATTTT.

There are a few counts of this clonotype. The chain joins TRBV11-2 to TRBJ2-1, with a possible D match to TRBD1 (6 bases). Germline lookup yields CDR1 SGHAT and CDR2 FQNNGV. The CDR3 runs to 15 residues. The V and J ends lost 1 base and 5 bases respectively, with 12 bases between them. The CDR3, as DNA: TGTGCCAGCAGCTTAGCGGACAGAATCAACAATGAGCAGTTCTTC. Amino acid sequence: CASSLADRINNEQFF.

V usage is TRBV7-2 and J usage is TRBJ2-1, with 12 bases matching TRBD2. The CDR3 consists of 14 residues. The V segment lost 6 bases and the J segment 8 bases; nucleotides outside the gene matches: 5. Germline CDR1 reads SGHTA; CDR2 reads FQGNSA. CDR3 region: CASSPSGGAHEQFF. For the CDR3, the DNA is TGTGCCAGCAGTCCTAGCGGGGGGGCTCATGAGCAGTTCTTC.

This clonotype showed up many times. This chain links TRBV5-1 with TRBJ2-3; D is possibly TRBD2 (5 bases). V lost 0 bases to trimming and J lost 0 bases, with 14 bases between them. The CDR3 totals 17 residues. CDR1 SGHRS and CDR2 YFSETQ come from the germline V gene. The CDR3 spells CASSLELPAGSTDTQYF. CDR3 bases: TGCGCCAGCAGCTTGGAGCTCCCTGCGGGTAGCACAGATACGCAGTATTTT.

This clonotype appeared many times. The V gene is TRBV5-1, the J gene TRBJ2-2; D possibly corresponds to TRBD1 (5 bases). V lost 4 bases and J 7 bases, leaving 17 bases between the germline ends. Germline V gives CDR1 SGHRS, CDR2 YFSETQ. The CDR3 spans 15 residues. CDR3 DNA: TGCGCCAGCAGCCGAGGACAAGAGTACATCGGGGAGCTGTTTTTT. Protein: CASSRGQEYIGELFF.

This clonotype was seen repeatedly, ten times or more. The rearrangement joins TRBV3-1 to TRBJ2-1; no firm D call. Between the trimmed V and J ends, which lost 4 bases and 5 bases, there was a span of 6 bases. The germline CDR1 and CDR2 sequences are LGHDT and YNNKEL (reference sequence). The CDR3 has 12 amino acids. CDR3 coding DNA: TGTGCCAGCAGCCTCACGCACAATGAGCAGTTCTTC. It encodes CASSLTHNEQFF.

The sample holds a few counts of this clonotype. The genes are TRBV10-1 and TRBJ2-3; D unclear. Germline CDR1 reads WNHNN; CDR2 reads SYGVQD (reference sequence). The CDR3 covers 13 residues. Trimming shortened V by 7 bases and J by 6 bases, and 14 bases separated the two germline ends. CDR3 in DNA: TGCGCCAGCACCAAGAGCTTGGGCGATACGCAGTATTTT. The encoded protein is CASTKSLGDTQYF.

Many counts were recorded for this clonotype. J is TRBJ2-5 and V is TRBV5-1; D remains unclear. This CDR3 region has 14 residues. Between the trimmed V and J ends, which lost 1 base and 6 bases, there was a span of 13 bases. From germline, CDR1 is SGHRS and CDR2 YFSETQ. The CDR3 nucleotides read TGCGCCAGCAGCTTGATCGGTGGGCGGAAGACCCAGTACTTC. The encoded protein is CASSLIGGRKTQYF.